Following are 19 T cell receptor beta chains from one sample sequenced in a study of T cell repertoires in cytomegalovirus infection. MiXCR, applied by TCRdb to the reads, yields one record per CDR3 protein. The sample records 150,000 to 160,000 distinct CDR3 sequences, 23% being singletons. Sequencing input: PBMCs. The receptors shown here come from a human donor in good health (CMV status not recorded). Some clones in this sample may be carry-over from other donors' samples.

The chain has TRBV11-2 and TRBJ2-7; 10 positions match TRBD1. CDR3 length: 16 amino acids. J was trimmed by 2 bases and V by 1 base; bases with no gene match: 5. Germline CDR1 and CDR2: SGHAT and FQNNGV. The CDR3 nucleotides are TGTGCCAGCAGCTTAGGGGGACAGGGGATAGCCTACGAGCAGTACTTC. This gives the protein CASSLGGQGIAYEQYF.

This clonotype was picked up a small number of times. The gene calls are TRBV28 and TRBJ2-5; 8 positions agree with TRBD1. This CDR3 is built from 18 residues. After removal of 2 bases from V and 5 bases from J, the junction contained 16 bases not matched to a gene. Looked up from germline, CDR1 is MDHEN and CDR2 is SYDVKM. The CDR3 sequence is CASSLTFVGRQGHETQYF. CDR3 DNA sequence: TGTGCCAGCAGTTTAACCTTCGTAGGGCGACAGGGGCACGAGACCCAGTACTTC.

Ten or more counts support this clonotype. This chain connects TRBV10-2 to TRBJ1-1, with a tentative D call TRBD1 (5 bases). V lost 2 bases to trimming and J lost 8 bases, with 6 bases between them. Germline V gives CDR1 WSHSY, CDR2 SAAADI. The CDR3 length is 11 residues. The CDR3 coding sequence is TGCGCCAGCAGTGAGGGACACGAAGCTTTCTTT. It is translated as CASSEGHEAFF.

Comment on this clonotype: As the CDR3 is not closed by the conserved phenylalanine or tryptophan, this likely results from a read error. The rearrangement joins TRBV7-2 to TRBJ2-5; TRBD2 agrees at 15 bases. The CDR3 loop spans 16 amino acids. Germline CDR1 and CDR2: SGHTA and FQGNSA. The V and J ends lost 5 bases and 5 bases, in that order; junction bases with no gene match: 6. This CDR3 reads CASSLGLAGGEETQYI. The CDR3 region has the DNA TGTGCCAGCAGCCTGGGACTAGCGGGAGGCGAGGAGACCCAGTACATC.

Ten or more counts support this clonotype. The chain recombines TRBV7-2 with TRBJ2-1; D gene uncertain. This CDR3 spans 15 amino acids. Looked up from germline, CDR1 is SGHTA and CDR2 is FQGNSA. The V and J ends lost 3 bases and 4 bases respectively, with 13 bases between them. The CDR3 bases are TGTGCCAGCAGCTTTCAACAGTCTTCATACAATGAGCAGTTCTTC. Encoded protein: CASSFQQSSYNEQFF.

This clonotype was detected a few times. The chain combines TRBV28 with TRBJ2-7; D may be TRBD2 (5 bases). The V gene's germline CDR1 is MDHEN and CDR2 SYDVKM. This CDR3 has 15 residues. The germline V and J ends were trimmed by 7 bases and 6 bases, with 22 bases remaining between them. In DNA form, the CDR3 reads TGTGCCAGCACCCTTCCCGGAGGCCGTCCATCCGAGCAGTACTTC. Its translation: CASTLPGGRPSEQYF.

The genes are TRBV20-1 and TRBJ2-7, with no clear D. Trimming cost V 0 bases and J 5 bases, with 11 bases left between them. This CDR3 is 13 amino acids long. CDR1 is DFQATT, CDR2 SNEGSKA, per germline (reference sequence). In DNA, the CDR3 is TGCAGTGCTAGAGATGCCTTTTCCCACGAGCAGTACTTC. As protein: CSARDAFSHEQYF.

The chain recombines TRBV5-8 with TRBJ2-6; D is undetermined. This CDR3 contains 17 residues. V was trimmed by 0 bases and J by 0 bases, leaving 10 bases between them. The germline V gene encodes CDR1 SGHTS and CDR2 YDEGEE. In nucleotides, the CDR3 is TGTGCCAGCAGCTTGGGGCAGGCCGTCTCTGGGGCCAACGTCCTGACTTTC. This sequence encodes CASSLGQAVSGANVLTF.

V gene TRBV5-6 combines with J gene TRBJ1-1; weak D call: TRBD1 (6 bases). Trimming took off 0 bases at V and 4 bases at J, with 10 bases between the two ends. The CDR3 consists of 14 residues. Germline assignment: CDR1 SGHDT and CDR2 YYEEEE. Here the CDR3 reads CASSLGTGTTEAFF. In DNA, the CDR3 is TGTGCCAGCAGCTTGGGAACAGGGACCACTGAAGCTTTCTTT.

The chain links TRBV19 to TRBJ2-7; D not certain. The CDR3 sequence is 13 residues long. Germline V gives CDR1 LNHDA, CDR2 SQIVND (reference sequence). The V and J ends lost 6 bases and 2 bases respectively, with 11 bases between them. The CDR3 reads CASSPAAAYEQYF. The DNA of the CDR3 is TGTGCCAGTAGCCCGGCCGCGGCCTACGAGCAGTACTTC.

V is TRBV7-6 and J is TRBJ2-7; D gene unclear. This CDR3 is built from 10 residues. Deletions cut 6 bases from V and 1 base from J, with 1 base between. CDR1 SGHVS and CDR2 FNYEAQ come from the germline V gene. The CDR3 loop reads CASRSYEQYF. The CDR3 DNA reads as TGTGCCAGCAGGTCCTACGAGCAGTACTTC.

The sample holds a few counts of this clonotype. The rearrangement links TRBV5-4 to TRBJ1-2; D uncertain. Trimming took off 0 bases at V and 8 bases at J, with 8 bases between the two ends. The CDR3 loop spans 12 amino acids. The V gene's germline CDR1 is SGHNT and CDR2 YYREEE (reference sequence). The CDR3 nucleotides read TGTGCCAGCAGCTTGGAAGTTTGGGGCTACACCTTC. Protein sequence: CASSLEVWGYTF.

This clonotype has a handful of counts. The rearrangement links TRBV18 to TRBJ2-2; D ambiguous. This CDR3 spans 14 amino acids. V lost 3 bases and J lost 1, with 6 bases in between. In germline, CDR1 is KGHSH, CDR2 LQKENI. CDR3 amino acids: CASSPDQNTGELFF. The CDR3 DNA sequence: TGTGCCAGCTCACCCGATCAGAACACCGGGGAGCTGTTTTTT.

This clonotype has only a few counts. J is TRBJ2-1 and V is TRBV11-2, with 12 bases matching TRBD2. The CDR3 is 18 amino acids. The germline gives CDR1 SGHAT, CDR2 FQNNGV. With V trimmed by 6 bases and J by 0 bases, 9 bases remained unmatched. The CDR3: CASRQGLAGASSYNEQFF. CDR3 nucleotide sequence: TGTGCCAGCAGACAGGGACTAGCGGGCGCGAGCTCCTACAATGAGCAGTTCTTC.

The chain has TRBV13 and TRBJ1-4; unclear D gene. The CDR3 sequence is 16 residues long. The V and J ends lost 3 bases and 0 bases respectively, with 11 bases between them. Germline V CDR1 and CDR2: PRHDT, FYEKMQ (reference sequence). CDR3: CASSLAWNATNEKLFF. The CDR3 DNA follows: TGTGCCAGCAGCTTGGCTTGGAATGCAACTAATGAAAAACTGTTTTTT. Based on the CDR3 plus reference TRBV13 and TRBJ1-4, the full variable domain is AAGVIQSPRHLIKEKRETATLKCYPIPRHDTVYWYQQGPGQDPQFLISFYEKMQSDKGSIPDRFSAQQFSDYHSELNMSSLELGDSALYFCASSLAWNATNEKLFFGSGTQLSVL.

The chain is built from TRBV4-3 and TRBJ2-2, with 8 bases lining up with TRBD2. Trimming cost V 0 bases and J 1 base; bases outside gene matches: 1. The CDR3 runs 16 residues. Germline CDR1 and CDR2: LGHNA and YSLEER. CDR3: CASSQDGTRNTGELFF. The CDR3 DNA reads as TGCGCCAGCAGCCAAGACGGGACTAGGAACACCGGGGAGCTGTTTTTT.

This clonotype was seen a handful of times. The genes are TRBV2 and TRBJ1-5; possibly TRBD1 for D (6 bases). This CDR3 comprises 15 residues. V was clipped by 4 bases and J by 4 bases, with 14 bases between them. Looked up from germline, CDR1 is SNHLY and CDR2 is FYNNEI. CDR3 in DNA: TGTGCCAGCAGTGGTAATACAGGGTCTAATCAGCCCCAGCATTTT. Amino acid sequence: CASSGNTGSNQPQHF.

This clonotype turned up a few times. The chain uses TRBV11-1 and TRBJ1-1, with a weak D call TRBD1 (6 bases). The CDR3 length is 15 residues. Trimming took 0 bases from V and 1 from J, leaving 9 bases between them. CDR1 and CDR2 (germline): SGHAT, FQDESV (reference sequence). The CDR3 spells CASSLAGGANTEAFF. The CDR3 coding sequence is TGTGCCAGCAGCTTAGCCGGGGGCGCGAACACTGAAGCTTTCTTT.

This clonotype appeared many times. The genes are TRBV5-4 and TRBJ2-2; D is ambiguous. Looked up from germline, CDR1 is SGHNT and CDR2 is YYREEE (reference sequence). The ends were cut back, 0 bases at V and 1 base at J, with 4 bases in the middle. The CDR3 is made up of 14 amino acids. The CDR3 DNA sequence: TGTGCCAGCAGCTTGGAACAGAACACCGGGGAGCTGTTTTTT. It is translated as CASSLEQNTGELFF.